Below, 14 T cell receptor beta chains from the same sample are listed, as sequenced in a study of shared clonotypes between healthy human individuals. Libraries were prepared by immunoSEQ multiplex PCR; TCRdb keeps only in-frame clonotypes and omits some of them. The sample lists 2 million to 3 million clones, around 94% occurring once. The specimen sequenced was naive CD4+ T cells sorted from blood. The subset was: CD45RA+ positively selected. These receptors originate from a man aged 18 to 30 in good health.

This chain connects TRBV18 to TRBJ2-1, with 7 positions matching TRBD1. The ends lost 4 bases at V and 6 bases at J; junction bases unmatched: 9. This CDR3 comprises 15 residues. The germline V gene has CDR1 KGHSH and CDR2 LQKENI. CDR3 protein: CASSRRQGEGNEQFF. The CDR3 nucleotides are TGTGCCAGCTCACGACGCCAGGGGGAAGGCAATGAGCAGTTCTTC.

The table lists this clone with a count of one. V and J are TRBV19 and TRBJ2-1; TRBD1 matches 10 bases. The CDR3 consists of 15 residues. V lost 9 bases, J lost 2 bases, and 7 bases stayed unmatched. From germline, CDR1 is LNHDA and CDR2 SQIVND (reference sequence). This chain's CDR3 is CASRDRGGAYNEQFF. The CDR3 DNA reads TGTGCCAGCCGGGACAGGGGTGGGGCCTACAATGAGCAGTTCTTC.

The chain is built from TRBV7-2 and TRBJ2-7; D tentatively reads TRBD1 or TRBD2 (7 bases each). The V gene lost 7 bases and the J gene lost 3 bases, with 13 bases spanning the gap. This CDR3 spans 13 amino acids. CDR1 and CDR2 from the germline V gene are SGHTA and FQGNSA. Written as DNA, the CDR3 is TGTGCCAGCACCAGGGGGGGACTCTACGAGCAGTACTTC. Its protein product is CASTRGGLYEQYF.

This clone has a single count. The same CDR3 arises from other DNA sequences in this sample as well. The genes are TRBV7-2 and TRBJ2-5, with 7 bases matching TRBD1. The CDR3 extends over 14 amino acids. Germline V gene sequence: CDR1 SGHTA, CDR2 FQGNSA. Trimming took 5 bases from V and 2 from J; bases not matched to a gene: 5. The CDR3 nucleotides are TGTGCCAGCAGCCCTGGGACAGCACAAGAGACCCAGTACTTC. It translates to CASSPGTAQETQYF. Filled out from reference TRBV7-2 and TRBJ2-5, the complete variable domain reads GAGVSQSPSNKVTEKGKDVELRCDPISGHTALYWYRQSLGQGLEFLIYFQGNSAPDKSGLPSDRFSAERTGGSVSTLTIQRTQQEDSAVYLCASSPGTAQETQYFGPGTRLLVL.

V usage is TRBV6-5 and J usage is TRBJ1-6; D remains unclear. CDR3 size: 14 residues. Germline V gives CDR1 MNHEY, CDR2 SVGAGI. Trimming cost V 0 bases and J 7 bases, with 7 bases left between them. CDR3: CASSYSPKNSPLHF. CDR3 DNA: TGTGCCAGCAGTTACTCGCCGAAGAATTCACCCCTCCACTTT.

The rearrangement joins TRBV5-4 to TRBJ2-1; D remains ambiguous. V shed 4 bases and J shed 4 bases, with 9 bases lying between them. CDR3 length: 13 amino acids. From germline, CDR1 is SGHNT and CDR2 YYREEE (reference sequence). The DNA of the CDR3 is TGTGCCAGCAGCCCCGCATGGTACAATGAGCAGTTCTTC. This translates into CASSPAWYNEQFF.

The chain couples TRBV29-1 to TRBJ2-2, with D unresolved. Germline CDR1 SQVTM, CDR2 ANQGSEA. The CDR3 extends over 13 amino acids. Trimming left V 7 bases short and J 1 base short, with 10 bases between. CDR3 bases: TGCAGCGCTACGGCCCAGAACACCGGGGAGCTGTTTTTT. Its protein product is CSATAQNTGELFF.

Comments on this clone: This sample also contains other DNA sequences that code for the same CDR3. V gene TRBV5-6 combines with J gene TRBJ2-7, with unresolved D. Germline CDR1 reads SGHDT; CDR2 reads YYEEEE. This CDR3 has 14 amino acids. V shed 0 bases and J shed 0 bases, with 7 bases lying between them. CDR3 amino acids: CASSLVAGSYEQYF. The DNA for the CDR3 is TGTGCCAGCAGCTTGGTGGCAGGCTCCTACGAGCAGTACTTC.

This rearrangement joins TRBV25-1 to TRBJ2-1; either TRBD1 or TRBD2 may supply D (5 bases each). Germline assignment: CDR1 MGHDK and CDR2 SYGVNS. Trimming removed 4 bases at V and 2 bases at J, with 15 bases between. The length of the CDR3 is 16 residues. CDR3 in DNA: TGTGCCAGCAGTGCGCCCGGGGCGAGCACCTACAATGAGCAGTTCTTC. It codes for CASSAPGASTYNEQFF.

The rearrangement uses TRBV19 and TRBJ2-2; TRBD2 might be the D (6 bases). The CDR3 is made up of 13 amino acids. The V and J ends lost 7 bases and 4 bases respectively, with 10 bases between them. CDR1 LNHDA and CDR2 SQIVND come from the germline V gene (reference sequence). Here the CDR3 DNA reads TGTGCCAGTAACGGGGGTGGCACCGGGGAGCTGTTTTTT. Its protein is CASNGGGTGELFF.

The chain employs TRBV4-1 and TRBJ2-7; TRBD1 matches 11 bases. The V gene's germline CDR1 is MGHRA and CDR2 YSYEKL. V gave up 4 bases and J gave up 3 bases; unmatched junction bases: 8. The CDR3 length is 16 residues. The CDR3 loop is CASSRGAGTGGYEQYF. The CDR3 DNA sequence: TGCGCCAGCAGCCGAGGTGCCGGGACAGGGGGCTACGAGCAGTACTTC.

The V and J genes are TRBV2 and TRBJ1-2; D may be TRBD1 (5 bases). This CDR3 has 13 amino acids. Germline values: CDR1 SNHLY, CDR2 FYNNEI. V lost 5 bases to trimming and J lost 8 bases, with 15 bases between them. The CDR3 DNA sequence: TGTGCCAGCAGTCCTTTGGACGGGGGGGGCTACACCTTC. Its translation is CASSPLDGGGYTF.

V gene TRBV28 combines with J gene TRBJ2-2; 11 positions match TRBD2. Germline-derived CDR1 and CDR2 are MDHEN and SYDVKM. V trimming: 4 bases; J trimming: 6 bases; junction bases outside the gene matches: 7. The CDR3 covers 16 residues. The DNA of the CDR3 is TGTGCCAGCAGTTCCCCGGCTAGCGGGGGGTCCGGGGAGCTGTTTTTT. It codes for CASSSPASGGSGELFF.

V is TRBV6-5 and J is TRBJ2-1, with 10 bases lining up with TRBD2. Per germline, CDR1 MNHEY and CDR2 SVGAGI. Unmatched junction bases numbered 7, after V lost 4 bases and J lost 7 bases. The CDR3 loop spans 15 amino acids. The CDR3 region is CASSSSTSGRNEQFF. The CDR3 DNA is TGTGCCAGCAGTTCGTCGACTAGCGGGCGGAATGAGCAGTTCTTC.